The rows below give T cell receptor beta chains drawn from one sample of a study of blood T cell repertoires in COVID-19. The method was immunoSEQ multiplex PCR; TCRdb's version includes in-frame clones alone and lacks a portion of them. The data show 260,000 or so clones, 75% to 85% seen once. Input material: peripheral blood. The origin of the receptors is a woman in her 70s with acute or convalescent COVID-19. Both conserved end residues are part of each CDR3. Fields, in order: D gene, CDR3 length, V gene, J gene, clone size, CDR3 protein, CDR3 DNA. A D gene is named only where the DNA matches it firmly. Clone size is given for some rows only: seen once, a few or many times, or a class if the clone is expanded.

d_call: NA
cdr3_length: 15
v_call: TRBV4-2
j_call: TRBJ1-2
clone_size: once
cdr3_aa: CASSQDSSPNYGYTF
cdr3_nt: TGTGCCAGCAGCCAAGATTCCAGTCCTAACTATGGCTACACCTTC

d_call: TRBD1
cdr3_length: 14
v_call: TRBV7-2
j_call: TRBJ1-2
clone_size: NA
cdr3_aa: CASSLGQGDRGYTF
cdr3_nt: TGTGCCAGCAGCCTTGGACAGGGGGATAGGGGCTACACCTTC

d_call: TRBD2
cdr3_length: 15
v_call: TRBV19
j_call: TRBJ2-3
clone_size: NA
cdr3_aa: CASSPSGGVSDTQYF
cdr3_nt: TGTGCCAGTAGTCCTAGCGGGGGGGTATCAGATACGCAGTATTTT

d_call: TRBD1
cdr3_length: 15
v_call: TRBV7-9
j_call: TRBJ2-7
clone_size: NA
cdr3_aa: CASSPSRDRDGEQYF
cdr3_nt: TGTGCCAGCAGCCCCTCCAGAGACAGGGATGGAGAGCAGTACTTC

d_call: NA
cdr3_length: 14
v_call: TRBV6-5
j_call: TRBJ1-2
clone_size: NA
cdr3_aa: CASSFFVDSYGYTF
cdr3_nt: TGTGCCAGCAGTTTCTTCGTCGACAGCTATGGCTACACCTTC

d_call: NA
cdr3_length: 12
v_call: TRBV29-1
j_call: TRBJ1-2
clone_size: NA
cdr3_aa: CSVDSANYGYTF
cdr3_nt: TGCAGCGTTGACAGCGCTAACTATGGCTACACCTTC

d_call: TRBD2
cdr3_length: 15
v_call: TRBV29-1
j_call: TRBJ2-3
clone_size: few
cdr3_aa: CSTDLGLARTDTQYF
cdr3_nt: TGCAGTACTGACCTGGGACTAGCGCGGACAGATACGCAGTATTTT

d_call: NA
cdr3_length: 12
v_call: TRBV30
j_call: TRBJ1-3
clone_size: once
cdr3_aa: CAFGVSGNTIYF
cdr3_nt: TGTGCCTTCGGGGTCTCTGGAAACACCATATATTTT

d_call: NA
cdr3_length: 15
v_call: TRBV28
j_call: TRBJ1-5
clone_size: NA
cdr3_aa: CASSFGRGGNQPQHF
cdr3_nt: TGTGCCAGCAGTTTCGGGCGGGGAGGCAATCAGCCCCAGCATTTT

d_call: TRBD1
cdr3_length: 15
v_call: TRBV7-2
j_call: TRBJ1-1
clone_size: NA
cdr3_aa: CASSSRTGGFTEAFF
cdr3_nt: TGTGCCAGCAGCTCCCGGACAGGGGGCTTTACTGAAGCTTTCTTT

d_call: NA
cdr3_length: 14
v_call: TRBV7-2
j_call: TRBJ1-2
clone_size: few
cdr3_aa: CASSLGIANYGYTF
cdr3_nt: TGTGCCAGCAGCTTAGGAATAGCTAACTATGGCTACACCTTC

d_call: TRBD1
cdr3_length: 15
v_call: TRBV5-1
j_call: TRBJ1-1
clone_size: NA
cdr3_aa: CASSPGQGINTEAFF
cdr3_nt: TGCGCCAGCAGCCCAGGACAGGGCATCAACACTGAAGCTTTCTTT

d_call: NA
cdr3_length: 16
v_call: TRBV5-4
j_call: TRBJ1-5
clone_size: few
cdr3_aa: CASSPVYTGMNQPQHF
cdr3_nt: TGTGCCAGCAGCCCCGTATATACAGGGATGAATCAGCCCCAGCATTTT

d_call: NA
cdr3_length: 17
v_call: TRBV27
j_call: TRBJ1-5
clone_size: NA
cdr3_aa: CASSLKPDRSSNQPQHF
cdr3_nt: TGTGCCAGCAGTTTAAAGCCCGACAGGTCCAGCAATCAGCCCCAGCATTTT

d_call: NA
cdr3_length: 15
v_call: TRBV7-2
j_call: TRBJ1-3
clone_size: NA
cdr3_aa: CASSSMTSAGNTIYF
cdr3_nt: TGTGCCAGCAGCTCGATGACAAGTGCTGGAAACACCATATATTTT

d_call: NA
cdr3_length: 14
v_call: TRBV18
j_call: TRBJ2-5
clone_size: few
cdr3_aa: CASSPLAGKETQYF
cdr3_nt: TGTGCCAGCTCACCTTTGGCTGGCAAAGAGACCCAGTACTTC

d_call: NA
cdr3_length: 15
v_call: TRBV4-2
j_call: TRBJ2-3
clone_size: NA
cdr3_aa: CASSPSGGGPDTQYF
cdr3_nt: TGTGCCAGCAGCCCCTCTGGCGGGGGCCCAGATACGCAGTATTTT

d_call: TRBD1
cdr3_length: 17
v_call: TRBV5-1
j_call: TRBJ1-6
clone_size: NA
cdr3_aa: CASTMLGQGSYNSPLHF
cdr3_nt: TGCGCCAGCACCATGCTGGGACAGGGGTCCTATAATTCACCCCTCCACTTT

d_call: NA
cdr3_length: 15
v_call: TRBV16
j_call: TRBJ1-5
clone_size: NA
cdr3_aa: CASSQSQASNQPQHF
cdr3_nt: TGTGCCAGCAGCCAATCTCAAGCGAGCAATCAGCCCCAGCATTTT

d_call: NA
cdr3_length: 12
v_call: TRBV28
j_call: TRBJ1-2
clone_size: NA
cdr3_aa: CASRPGQYGYTF
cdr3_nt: TGTGCCAGCAGACCCGGACAGTATGGCTACACCTTC

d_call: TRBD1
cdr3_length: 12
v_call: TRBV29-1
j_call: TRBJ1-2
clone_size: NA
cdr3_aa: CSANDRVEGYTF
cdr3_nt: TGCAGCGCTAATGACAGGGTTGAGGGCTACACCTTC

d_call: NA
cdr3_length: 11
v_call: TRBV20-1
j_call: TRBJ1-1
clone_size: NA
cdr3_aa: CSAKPRTEAFF
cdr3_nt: TGCAGTGCTAAACCGAGGACTGAAGCTTTCTTT

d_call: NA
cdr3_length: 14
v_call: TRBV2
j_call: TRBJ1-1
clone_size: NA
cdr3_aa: CASTKTGSNTEAFF
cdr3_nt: TGTGCCAGCACTAAAACAGGAAGCAACACTGAAGCTTTCTTT

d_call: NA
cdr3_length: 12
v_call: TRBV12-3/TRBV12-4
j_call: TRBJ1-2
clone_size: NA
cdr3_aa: CASSYGGDGYTF
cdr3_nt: TGTGCCAGCAGCTATGGGGGGGATGGCTACACCTTC

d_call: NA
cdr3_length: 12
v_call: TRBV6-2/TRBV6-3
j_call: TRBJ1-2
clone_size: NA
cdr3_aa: CASSPLSYGYTF
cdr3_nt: TGTGCCAGCAGCCCGCTAAGCTATGGCTACACCTTC

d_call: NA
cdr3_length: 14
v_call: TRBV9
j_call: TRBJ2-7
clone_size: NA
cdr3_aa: CASSPPGGSYEQYF
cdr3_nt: TGTGCCAGCAGCCCACCCGGGGGTAGCTACGAGCAGTACTTC

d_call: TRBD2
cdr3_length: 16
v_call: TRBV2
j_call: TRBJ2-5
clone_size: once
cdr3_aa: CASSESGGGAFETQYF
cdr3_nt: TGTGCCAGCAGTGAATCTGGCGGGGGGGCCTTTGAGACCCAGTACTTC

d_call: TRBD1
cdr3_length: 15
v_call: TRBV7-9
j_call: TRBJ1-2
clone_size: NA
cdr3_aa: CASSLEPGGSYGYTF
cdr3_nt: TGTGCCAGCAGCTTAGAGCCAGGGGGGAGTTATGGCTACACCTTC

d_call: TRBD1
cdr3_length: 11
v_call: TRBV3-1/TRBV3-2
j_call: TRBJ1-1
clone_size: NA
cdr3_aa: CASVDRGEAFF
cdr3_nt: TGTGCCAGCGTCGACAGGGGCGAAGCTTTCTTT

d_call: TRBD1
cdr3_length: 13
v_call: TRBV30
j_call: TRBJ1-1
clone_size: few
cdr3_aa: CACDRGGNTEAFF
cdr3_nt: TGTGCCTGCGACAGGGGCGGCAACACTGAAGCTTTCTTT

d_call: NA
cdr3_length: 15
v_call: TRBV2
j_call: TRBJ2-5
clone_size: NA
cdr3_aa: CASSLLASIQETQYF
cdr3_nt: TGTGCCAGCAGTCTCCTAGCGTCGATCCAAGAGACCCAGTACTTC

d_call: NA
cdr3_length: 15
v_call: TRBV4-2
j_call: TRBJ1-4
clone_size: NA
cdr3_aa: CASSLYPPTGEKLFF
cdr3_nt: TGTGCCAGCAGCCTATACCCCCCGACTGGTGAAAAACTGTTTTTT

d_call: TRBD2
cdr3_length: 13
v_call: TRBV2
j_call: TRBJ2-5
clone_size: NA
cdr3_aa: CAIQRGGQETQYF
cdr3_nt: TGTGCCATTCAGCGGGGGGGCCAAGAGACCCAGTACTTC

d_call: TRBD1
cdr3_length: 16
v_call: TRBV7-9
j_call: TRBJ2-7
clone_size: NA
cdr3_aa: CASSNFWTGSIDEQYF
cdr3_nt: TGTGCCAGCAGCAATTTTTGGACAGGGAGCATCGACGAGCAGTACTTC

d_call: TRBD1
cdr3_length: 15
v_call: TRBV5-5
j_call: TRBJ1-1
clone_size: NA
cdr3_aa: CASSLIGQGDTEAFF
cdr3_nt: TGTGCCAGCAGCTTGATCGGACAGGGCGACACTGAAGCTTTCTTT

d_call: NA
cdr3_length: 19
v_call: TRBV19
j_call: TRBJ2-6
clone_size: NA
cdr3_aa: CASSIFAGLITSGANVLTF
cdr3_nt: TGTGCCAGTAGTATCTTTGCGGGACTCATAACCTCTGGGGCCAACGTCCTGACTTTC

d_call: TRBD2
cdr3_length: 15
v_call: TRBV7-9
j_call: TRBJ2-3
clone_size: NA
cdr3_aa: CASSSRTSRTDTQYF
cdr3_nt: TGTGCCAGCAGCTCCAGGACTAGCCGCACAGATACGCAGTATTTT

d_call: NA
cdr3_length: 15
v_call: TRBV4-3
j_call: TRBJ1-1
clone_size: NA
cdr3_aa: CASSQGVGRNTEAFF
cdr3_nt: TGCGCCAGCAGCCAAGGGGTTGGGAGAAACACTGAAGCTTTCTTT

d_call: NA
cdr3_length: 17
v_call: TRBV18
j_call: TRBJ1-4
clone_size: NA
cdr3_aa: CASSPRGGGYQNEKLFF
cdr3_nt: TGTGCCAGCTCACCAAGGGGGGGCGGATACCAAAATGAAAAACTGTTTTTT

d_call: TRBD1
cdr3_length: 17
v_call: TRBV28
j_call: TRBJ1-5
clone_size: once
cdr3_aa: CASSSTAGTGTTSTQHF
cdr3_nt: TGTGCCAGCAGTTCTACCGCCGGGACAGGGACTACTAGTACCCAGCATTTT

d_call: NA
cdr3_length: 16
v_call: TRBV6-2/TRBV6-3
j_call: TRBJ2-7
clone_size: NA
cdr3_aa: CASSYPGRGRGYEQYF
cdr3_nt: TGTGCCAGCAGTTACCCGGGTCGAGGAAGAGGGTACGAGCAGTACTTC

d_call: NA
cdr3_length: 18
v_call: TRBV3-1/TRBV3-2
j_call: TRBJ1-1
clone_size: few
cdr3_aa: CASSQDPPGQHGGTEAFF
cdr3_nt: TGTGCCAGCAGCCAAGATCCCCCCGGACAGCACGGGGGGACTGAAGCTTTCTTT

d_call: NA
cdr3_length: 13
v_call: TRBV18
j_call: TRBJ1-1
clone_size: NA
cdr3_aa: CASSPPQTTEAFF
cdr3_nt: TGTGCCAGCTCACCACCACAGACCACTGAAGCTTTCTTT

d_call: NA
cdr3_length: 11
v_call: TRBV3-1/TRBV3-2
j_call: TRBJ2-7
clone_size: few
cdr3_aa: CASSQAGEQYF
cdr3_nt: TGTGCCAGCAGCCAAGCCGGGGAGCAGTACTTC